This paragraph covers one T cell receptor (beta chain) sequence. Antigen: not known. The data derive from a study of T cells in Graves' hyperthyroidism and ophthalmopathy. RNA transcripts provided the source from which TCR beta CDR3 regions were amplified. The study used the HTBI primer set for a first-round RT-PCR of the TCR CDR3. TCRdb independently ran MiXCR on the multiplex PCR reads; one entry per CDR3 protein. The sample includes hundreds of thousands of distinct CDR3 sequences, about 14% seen only once; the top ten take 12%. Ophthalmopathy patients had moderate-to-severe active disease, CAS ≥3, NOSPECS ≥4, and disease duration under 3 months. Broader study findings: Blood samples included most of the expanded thyroid clonotypes exceeding 0.001. Model output signaled ophthalmopathy a median 6.5 months ahead of onset.

The TCR comes from a woman aged 45-65 years with Graves' ophthalmopathy. The sequencing input was blood.

CDR3 residues: CASSQGWDREKETQYF. The CDR3 nucleotides are TGCGCCAGCAGCCAAGGATGGGACAGGGAAAAAGAGACCCAGTACTTC. This rearrangement joins TRBV4-3 to TRBJ2-5, with 9 positions matching TRBD1. Germline V gene data show CDR1 as LGHNA and CDR2 as YSLEER. CDR3 length: 16 residues. Trimming took 1 base from V and 3 from J; bases not matched to a gene: 6.